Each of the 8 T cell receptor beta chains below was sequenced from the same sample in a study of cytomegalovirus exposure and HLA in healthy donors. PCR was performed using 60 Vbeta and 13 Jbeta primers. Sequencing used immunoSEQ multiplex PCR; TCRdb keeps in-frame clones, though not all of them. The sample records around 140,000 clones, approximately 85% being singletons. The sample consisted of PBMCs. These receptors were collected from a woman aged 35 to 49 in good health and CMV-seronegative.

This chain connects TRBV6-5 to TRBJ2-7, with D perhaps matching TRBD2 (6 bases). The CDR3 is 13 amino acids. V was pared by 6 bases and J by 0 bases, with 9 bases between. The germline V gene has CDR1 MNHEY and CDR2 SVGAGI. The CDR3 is CASRRDPSYEQYF. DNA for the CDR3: TGTGCCAGCAGGCGGGACCCCTCCTACGAGCAGTACTTC.

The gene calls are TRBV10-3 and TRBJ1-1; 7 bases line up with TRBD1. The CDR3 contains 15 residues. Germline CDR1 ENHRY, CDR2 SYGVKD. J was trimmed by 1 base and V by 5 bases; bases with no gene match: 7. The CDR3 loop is CAISRGDRENTEAFF. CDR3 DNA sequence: TGTGCCATCAGTCGAGGGGACAGAGAGAACACTGAAGCTTTCTTT.

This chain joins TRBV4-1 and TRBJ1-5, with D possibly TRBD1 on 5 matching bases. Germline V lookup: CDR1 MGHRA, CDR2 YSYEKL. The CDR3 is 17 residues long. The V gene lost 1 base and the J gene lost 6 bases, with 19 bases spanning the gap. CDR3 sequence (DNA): TGCGCCAGCAGCCAAGTTGAGGGGAGGAGGGCCGGTCAGCCCCAGCATTTT. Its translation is CASSQVEGRRAGQPQHF.

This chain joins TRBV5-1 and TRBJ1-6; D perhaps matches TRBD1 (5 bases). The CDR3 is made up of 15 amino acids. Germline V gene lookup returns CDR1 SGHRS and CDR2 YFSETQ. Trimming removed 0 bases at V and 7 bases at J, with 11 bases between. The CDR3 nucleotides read TGCGCCAGCAGCTTGGTGGCGGAGGGGAATTCACCCCTCCACTTT. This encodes CASSLVAEGNSPLHF.

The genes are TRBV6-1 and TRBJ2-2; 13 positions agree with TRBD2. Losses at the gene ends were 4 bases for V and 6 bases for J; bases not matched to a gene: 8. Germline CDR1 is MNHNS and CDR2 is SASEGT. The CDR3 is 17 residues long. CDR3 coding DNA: TGTGCCAGCAGTGGGAGACTAGCGGGAGGTGACGCCGGGGAGCTGTTTTTT. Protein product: CASSGRLAGGDAGELFF.

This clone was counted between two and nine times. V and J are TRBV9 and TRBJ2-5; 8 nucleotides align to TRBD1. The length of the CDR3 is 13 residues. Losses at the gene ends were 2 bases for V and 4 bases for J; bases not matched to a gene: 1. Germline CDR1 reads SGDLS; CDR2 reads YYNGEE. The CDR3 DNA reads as TGTGCCAGCAGCGTCGGACAGGGAGAGACCCAGTACTTC. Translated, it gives CASSVGQGETQYF.

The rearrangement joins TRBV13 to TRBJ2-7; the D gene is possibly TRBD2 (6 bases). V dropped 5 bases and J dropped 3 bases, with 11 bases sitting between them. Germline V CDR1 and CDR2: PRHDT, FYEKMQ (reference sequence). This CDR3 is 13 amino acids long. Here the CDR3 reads CASSLVGGYEQYF. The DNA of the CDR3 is TGTGCCAGCAGCCTTGTGGGGGGCTACGAGCAGTACTTC. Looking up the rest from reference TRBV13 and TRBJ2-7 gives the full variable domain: AAGVIQSPRHLIKEKRETATLKCYPIPRHDTVYWYQQGPGQDPQFLISFYEKMQSDKGSIPDRFSAQQFSDYHSELNMSSLELGDSALYFCASSLVGGYEQYFGPGTRLTVT.

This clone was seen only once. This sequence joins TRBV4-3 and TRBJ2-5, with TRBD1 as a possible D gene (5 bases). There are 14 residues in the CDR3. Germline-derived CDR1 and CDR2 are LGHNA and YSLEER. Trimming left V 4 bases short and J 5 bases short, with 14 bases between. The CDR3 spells CASSRTQGQETQYF. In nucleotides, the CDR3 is TGCGCCAGCAGCCGAACCCAGGGCCAGGAGACCCAGTACTTC.